The clone carrying this TCR beta chain showed up just a few times. The data were taken from a study of early T cells in non-severe SARS-CoV-2 infection. Separate cDNA molecules each had unique molecular identifiers attached to them. TCRdb processed the 5' RACE reads anew with MiXCR; each CDR3 protein has one entry. Of about 49,000 distinct CDR3 sequences in the sample, about 11% were seen once. The germline V gene has CDR1 SGHTA and CDR2 FQGNSA. The CDR3 is 16 residues long. V lost 5 bases and J lost 4; bases outside the gene matches: 6. This sequence was found in an adult who was a healthcare worker with PCR-confirmed SARS-CoV-2 infection or an uninfected control (not recorded which). The chain couples TRBV7-2 to TRBJ2-1; 12 bases line up with TRBD2. Sequencing was carried out using whole blood. CDR3 amino acids: CASSPRTSGIYNEQFF. The CDR3, as DNA: TGTGCCAGCAGCCCCCGGACTAGCGGGATTTACAATGAGCAGTTCTTC.